The rows below give T cell receptor beta chains drawn from one sample of a study of T cell responses to AZD1222 COVID-19 vaccine. Here immunoSEQ multiplex PCR was the method, and the copy in TCRdb shows in-frame clones only, minus some. The repertoire holds approximately 140,000 clones, with 90% as singletons. Sample: peripheral blood, taken 28 days after the second AZD1222 dose. These receptors came from an adult who received the AZD1222 COVID-19 vaccine. Both conserved end residues are part of each CDR3. A D gene is named only where the DNA matches it firmly. Clone size is given for some rows only: seen once, a few or many times, or a class if the clone is expanded.

j_call v_call clone_size d_call cdr3_aa cdr3_nt
TRBJ2-7 TRBV6-4 . TRBD1 CASSEDRGYEQYF TGTGCCAGCAGTGAAGACAGGGGCTACGAGCAGTACTTC
TRBJ1-1 TRBV29-1 . . CSVERQSTEAFF TGCAGCGTTGAGAGGCAGAGCACTGAAGCTTTCTTT
TRBJ2-2 TRBV29-1 . TRBD1 CSGAEGGWSTGELFF TGCAGCGGAGCTGAAGGGGGCTGGAGCACCGGGGAGCTGTTTTTT
TRBJ2-7 TRBV3-1/TRBV3-2 . . CASSQVSAGFYEQYF TGTGCCAGCAGCCAAGTGTCAGCGGGCTTCTACGAGCAGTACTTC
TRBJ2-3 TRBV11-2 . . CASSARPWGSTDTQYF TGTGCCAGCAGCGCTCGACCCTGGGGGAGCACAGATACGCAGTATTTT
TRBJ2-7 TRBV28 . . CASSLLRGSGEQYF TGTGCCAGCAGTTTACTCCGAGGGAGTGGTGAGCAGTACTTC
TRBJ2-3 TRBV24-1 once . CATSDRARSTDTQYF TGTGCCACCAGTGACCGGGCTAGGAGCACAGATACGCAGTATTTT
TRBJ1-1 TRBV7-6 . TRBD1 CASSLGDRLEAFF TGTGCCAGCAGCTTAGGGGACAGGCTTGAAGCTTTCTTT
TRBJ1-5 TRBV18 . . CASSPRDQPQHF TGTGCCAGCTCCCCCAGGGATCAGCCCCAGCATTTT
TRBJ1-1 TRBV12-3/TRBV12-4 once . CASSWAARAFF TGTGCCAGCAGTTGGGCCGCTAGGGCTTTCTTT
TRBJ2-5 TRBV27 few TRBD1 CASRVLGTGEGETQYF TGTGCCAGCAGGGTCCTCGGGACAGGGGAAGGAGAGACCCAGTACTTC
TRBJ1-2 TRBV4-1 . . CASSQGVESSNYGYTF TGCGCCAGCAGCCAAGGGGTGGAATCGTCTAACTATGGCTACACCTTC
TRBJ1-2 TRBV5-6 . . CASSLRGGNGYTF TGTGCCAGCAGCTTGCGGGGTGGCAATGGCTACACCTTC
TRBJ1-1 TRBV2 . . CASNLGQLRRTEAFF TGTGCCAGCAACCTAGGACAGCTCAGAAGGACTGAAGCTTTCTTT
TRBJ2-7 TRBV7-2 . . CASSLAGSSYEQYF TGTGCCAGCAGCTTAGCCGGGAGCTCCTACGAGCAGTACTTC
TRBJ1-2 TRBV10-3 . . CAISVKQDMGYTF TGTGCCATCAGTGTTAAACAGGATATGGGCTACACCTTC
TRBJ2-3 TRBV11-2 . . CASSLVAVSDTQYF TGTGCCAGCAGCTTAGTGGCAGTCTCAGATACGCAGTATTTT
TRBJ2-2 TRBV13 . . CASSISTGELFF TGTGCCAGCAGCATTTCAACCGGGGAGCTGTTTTTT
TRBJ1-2 TRBV29-1 few . CSVENRTSYGYTF TGCAGCGTTGAAAACCGGACGAGCTATGGCTACACCTTC
TRBJ2-3 TRBV7-9 . TRBD2 CASSPPGLAGTDTQYF TGTGCCAGCAGCCCCCCGGGACTAGCGGGAACAGATACGCAGTATTTT
TRBJ2-2 TRBV6-5 . TRBD2 CASGRATGELFF TGTGCCAGCGGGAGGGCCACCGGGGAGCTGTTTTTT
TRBJ2-2 TRBV12-2 . . CASRRPRRGNTGELFF TGTGCAAGTCGCCGACCCCGGCGTGGGAACACCGGGGAGCTGTTTTTT
TRBJ2-7 TRBV14 . TRBD1 CASSQAGQGLPTYEQYF TGTGCCAGCAGCCAAGCGGGACAGGGATTACCTACCTACGAGCAGTACTTC
TRBJ2-6 TRBV30 . TRBD2 CAWKIRTSGGPYSGANVLTF TGTGCCTGGAAAATTAGAACTAGCGGGGGACCCTACTCTGGGGCCAACGTCCTGACTTTC
TRBJ2-1 TRBV27 . . CASSPLSREQFF TGTGCCAGCAGTCCCCTAAGCCGGGAGCAGTTCTTC
TRBJ1-4 TRBV7-9 . . CASARAVEKLFF TGTGCCAGCGCCCGGGCAGTTGAAAAACTGTTTTTT
TRBJ2-7 TRBV7-2 . TRBD1 CASSFRTGGGEQYF TGTGCCAGCAGCTTCAGGACAGGGGGCGGCGAGCAGTACTTC
TRBJ2-7 TRBV5-6 . . CASSLVRQEQYF TGTGCCAGCAGCTTGGTTCGACAAGAGCAGTACTTC
TRBJ1-2 TRBV2 . . CASSDRYGYTF TGTGCCAGCAGTGATCGCTATGGCTACACCTTC
TRBJ1-4 TRBV10-3 few TRBD1 CAISESRQGKEKLFF TGTGCCATCAGTGAGTCGCGACAGGGGAAGGAAAAACTGTTTTTT
TRBJ2-6 TRBV4-2 . . CASSQVAGSGANVLTF TGTGCCAGCAGCCAAGTGGCCGGCTCTGGGGCCAACGTCCTGACTTTC
TRBJ2-7 TRBV2 . TRBD2 CASSLLRSSGRPPYEQYF TGTGCCAGCAGTCTCTTACGATCTAGCGGGAGGCCCCCCTACGAGCAGTACTTC
TRBJ1-1 TRBV10-2 . TRBD1 CASSPAQGEGTEAFF TGCGCCAGCAGTCCGGCTCAGGGGGAAGGCACTGAAGCTTTCTTT
TRBJ1-1 TRBV6-6 . TRBD1 CASSYPGSGGTEAFF TGTGCCAGCAGTTACCCCGGGTCAGGGGGCACTGAAGCTTTCTTT
TRBJ2-1 TRBV29-1 . . CSVVNAGSSSYNEQFF TGCAGCGTTGTAAACGCAGGGTCCAGCTCCTACAATGAGCAGTTCTTC
TRBJ1-2 TRBV7-2 . . CASSSITGPFF TGTGCCAGCAGCTCAATTACCGGGCCCTTCTTC
TRBJ2-1 TRBV5-6 . TRBD2 CASTLPGLGGFGNEQFF TGTGCCAGCACCCTACCGGGACTAGGAGGCTTCGGCAATGAGCAGTTCTTC
TRBJ2-7 TRBV20-1 . . CSASHSTGFEQYF TGCAGTGCTAGTCATAGCACGGGCTTCGAGCAGTACTTC
TRBJ2-3 TRBV5-6 . . CASNRRSTDTQYF TGTGCCAGCAACCGCCGGAGCACAGATACGCAGTATTTT
TRBJ2-5 TRBV24-1 . . CATSVSGEETQYF TGTGCCACCAGTGTGTCCGGAGAAGAGACCCAGTACTTC
TRBJ1-2 TRBV4-2 . TRBD1 CASSQDSGGGYTF TGTGCCAGCAGCCAAGATTCAGGGGGAGGCTACACCTTC
TRBJ2-2 TRBV6-6 once TRBD1 CASSFGQANTGELFF TGTGCCAGCAGTTTTGGACAGGCAAACACCGGGGAGCTGTTTTTT
TRBJ1-4 TRBV5-6 . . CASSLAGRTNEKLFF TGTGCCAGCAGCTTAGCGGGGAGGACTAATGAAAAACTGTTTTTT
TRBJ1-1 TRBV5-1 . TRBD1 CASSDRGPNTEAFF TGCGCCAGCAGCGACAGGGGGCCGAACACTGAAGCTTTCTTT
TRBJ1-1 TRBV5-1 . . CASSFRSSTEAFF TGCGCCAGCAGCTTCCGATCTTCCACTGAAGCTTTCTTT
TRBJ1-2 TRBV10-3 . . CAISEKGGYGYTF TGTGCCATCAGTGAGAAGGGGGGCTATGGCTACACCTTC
TRBJ2-7 TRBV12-3/TRBV12-4 . . CASSLGQPGEQYF TGTGCCAGCAGTTTAGGACAGCCAGGAGAGCAGTACTTC
TRBJ2-7 TRBV6-6 . . CASSYSGKQYF TGTGCCAGCAGTTACTCAGGGAAGCAGTACTTC
TRBJ2-5 TRBV7-9 . . CASYGLVQETQYF TGTGCCAGTTATGGACTCGTACAAGAGACCCAGTACTTC
TRBJ2-2 TRBV6-5 . . CASSYLAQVAGELFF TGTGCCAGCAGTTACTTAGCTCAGGTCGCCGGGGAGCTGTTTTTT
TRBJ2-2 TRBV24-1 . . CAAGGTNTGELFF TGTGCCGCAGGGGGGACGAACACCGGGGAGCTGTTTTTT
TRBJ2-6 TRBV6-1 . TRBD1 CASSDGTGGAGANVLTF TGTGCCAGCAGTGATGGGACAGGGGGTGCTGGGGCCAACGTCCTGACTTTC
TRBJ1-6 TRBV25-1 . . CASSPSGNSPLHF TGTGCCAGCAGCCCCTCGGGTAATTCACCCCTCCACTTT
TRBJ1-2 TRBV29-1 . . CSVDSPPILGYGYTF TGCAGCGTTGACTCCCCGCCTATTCTTGGCTATGGCTACACCTTC
TRBJ2-1 TRBV6-5 . . CASSYLTSNEQFF TGTGCCAGCAGTTACCTGACTAGCAATGAGCAGTTCTTC
TRBJ2-3 TRBV4-2 once . CASSQESTPVADTQYF TGTGCCAGCAGCCAAGAATCGACGCCGGTCGCAGATACGCAGTATTTT
TRBJ2-1 TRBV5-1 . TRBD2 CASSLGLAVSYNEQFF TGCGCCAGCAGCTTGGGACTAGCGGTCTCCTACAATGAGCAGTTCTTC
TRBJ1-2 TRBV11-2 . . CASSLEGRAGYTF TGTGCCAGCAGCCTAGAGGGCCGGGCTGGCTACACCTTC
TRBJ1-3 TRBV4-1 . . CASSQGGATGFAGNTIYF TGCGCCAGCAGCCAAGGTGGGGCAACAGGGTTCGCTGGAAACACCATATATTTT
TRBJ2-7 TRBV5-6 . TRBD2 CASGRAGEQYF TGTGCCAGCGGGAGGGCGGGAGAGCAGTACTTC